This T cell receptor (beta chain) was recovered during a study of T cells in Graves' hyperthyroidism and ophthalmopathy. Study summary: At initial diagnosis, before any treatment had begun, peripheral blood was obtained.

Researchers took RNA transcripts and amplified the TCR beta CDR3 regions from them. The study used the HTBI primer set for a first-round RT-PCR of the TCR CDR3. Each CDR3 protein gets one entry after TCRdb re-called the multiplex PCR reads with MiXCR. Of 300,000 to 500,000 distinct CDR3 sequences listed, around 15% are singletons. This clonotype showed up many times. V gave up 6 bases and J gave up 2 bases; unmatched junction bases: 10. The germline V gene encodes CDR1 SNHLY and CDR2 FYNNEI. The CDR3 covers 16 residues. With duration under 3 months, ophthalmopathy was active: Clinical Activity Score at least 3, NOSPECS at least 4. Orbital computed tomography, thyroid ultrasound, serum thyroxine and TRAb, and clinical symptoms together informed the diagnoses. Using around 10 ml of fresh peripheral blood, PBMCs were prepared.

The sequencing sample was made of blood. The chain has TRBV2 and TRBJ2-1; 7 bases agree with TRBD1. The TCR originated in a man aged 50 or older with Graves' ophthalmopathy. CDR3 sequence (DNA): TGTGCCAGCAGCTCAGCCGGGACAGAAGCCTACAATGAGCAGTTCTTC. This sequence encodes CASSSAGTEAYNEQFF.